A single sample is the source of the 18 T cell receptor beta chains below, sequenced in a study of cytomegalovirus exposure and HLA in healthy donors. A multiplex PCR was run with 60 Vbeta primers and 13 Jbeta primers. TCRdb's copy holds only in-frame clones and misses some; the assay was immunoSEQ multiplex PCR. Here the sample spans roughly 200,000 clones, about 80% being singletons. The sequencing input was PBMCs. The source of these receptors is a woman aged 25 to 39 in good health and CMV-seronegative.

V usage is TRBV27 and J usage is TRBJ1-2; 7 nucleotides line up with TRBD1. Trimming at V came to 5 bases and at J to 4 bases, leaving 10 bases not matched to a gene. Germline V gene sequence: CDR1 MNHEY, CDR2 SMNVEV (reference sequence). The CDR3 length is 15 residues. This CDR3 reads CASSIFRDSAYGYTF. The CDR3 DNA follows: TGTGCCAGCAGTATCTTCCGGGACAGCGCCTATGGCTACACCTTC.

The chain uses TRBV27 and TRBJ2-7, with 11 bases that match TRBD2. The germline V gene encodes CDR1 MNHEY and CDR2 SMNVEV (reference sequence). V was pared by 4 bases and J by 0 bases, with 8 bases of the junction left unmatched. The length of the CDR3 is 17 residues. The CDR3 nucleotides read TGTGCCAGCAGTTCTAATCGCGGGACTAGCGGCTCCTACGAGCAGTACTTC. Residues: CASSSNRGTSGSYEQYF.

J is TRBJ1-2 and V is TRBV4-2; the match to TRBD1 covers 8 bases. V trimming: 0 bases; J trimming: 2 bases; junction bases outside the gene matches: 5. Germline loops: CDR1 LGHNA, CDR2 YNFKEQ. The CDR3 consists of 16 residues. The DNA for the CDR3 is TGTGCCAGCAGCCAAGACAACAGGGGGAACAACTATGGCTACACCTTC. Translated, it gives CASSQDNRGNNYGYTF.

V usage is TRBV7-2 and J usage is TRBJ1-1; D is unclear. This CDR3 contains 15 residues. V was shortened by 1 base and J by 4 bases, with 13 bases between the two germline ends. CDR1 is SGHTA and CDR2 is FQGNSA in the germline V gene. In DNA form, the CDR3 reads TGTGCCAGCAGCTTAGATGGAAACGGCGGCACTGAAGCTTTCTTT. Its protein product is CASSLDGNGGTEAFF.

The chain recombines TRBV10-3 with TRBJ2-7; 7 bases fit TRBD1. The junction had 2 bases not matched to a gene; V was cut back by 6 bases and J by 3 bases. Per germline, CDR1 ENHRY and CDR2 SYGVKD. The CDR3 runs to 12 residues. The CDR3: CAIRGDSYEQYF. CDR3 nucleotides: TGTGCCATCAGAGGGGACAGCTACGAGCAGTACTTC.

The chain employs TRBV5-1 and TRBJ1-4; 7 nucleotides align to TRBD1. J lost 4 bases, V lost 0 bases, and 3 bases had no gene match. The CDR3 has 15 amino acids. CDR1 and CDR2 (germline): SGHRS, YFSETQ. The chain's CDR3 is CASSLVGGVNEKLFF. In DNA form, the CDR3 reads TGCGCCAGCAGCTTGGTAGGGGGCGTTAATGAAAAACTGTTTTTT.

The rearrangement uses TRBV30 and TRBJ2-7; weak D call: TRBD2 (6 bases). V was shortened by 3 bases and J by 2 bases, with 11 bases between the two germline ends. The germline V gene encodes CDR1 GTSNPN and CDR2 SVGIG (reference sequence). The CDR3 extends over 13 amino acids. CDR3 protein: CAWSPGGAYEQYF. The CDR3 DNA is TGTGCCTGGAGCCCGGGCGGGGCCTACGAGCAGTACTTC.

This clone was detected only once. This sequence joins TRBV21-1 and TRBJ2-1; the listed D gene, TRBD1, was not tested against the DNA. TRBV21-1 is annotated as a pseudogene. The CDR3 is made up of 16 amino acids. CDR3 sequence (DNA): TGTGCCAGCAGCAAACTAGACAGGGGGCCCTACAATGAGCAGTTCTTC. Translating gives CASSKLDRGPYNEQFF.

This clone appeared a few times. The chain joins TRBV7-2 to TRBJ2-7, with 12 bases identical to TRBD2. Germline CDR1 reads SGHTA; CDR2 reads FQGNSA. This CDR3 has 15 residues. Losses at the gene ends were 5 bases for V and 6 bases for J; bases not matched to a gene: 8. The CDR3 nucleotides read TGTGCCAGCAGCCCAGGTCTAGCGGGAGGGCCCGAGCAGTACTTC. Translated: CASSPGLAGGPEQYF.

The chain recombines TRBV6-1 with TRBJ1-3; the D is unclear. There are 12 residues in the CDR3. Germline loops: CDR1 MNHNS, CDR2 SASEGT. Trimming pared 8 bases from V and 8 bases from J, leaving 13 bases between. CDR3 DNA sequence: TGTGCCAGCCTGAAAAGCGGGGACACCATATATTTT. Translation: CASLKSGDTIYF.

The CDR3 region has the DNA TGCGCCAGCAGTGAATTTCTGTTCCGGCAAGAGACCCAGTACTTC. This translates into CASSEFLFRQETQYF. The chain uses TRBV10-2 and TRBJ2-5; D unresolved. Germline V gene sequence: CDR1 WSHSY, CDR2 SAAADI. V lost 3 bases and J 2 bases, leaving 13 bases between the germline ends. This CDR3 contains 15 residues.

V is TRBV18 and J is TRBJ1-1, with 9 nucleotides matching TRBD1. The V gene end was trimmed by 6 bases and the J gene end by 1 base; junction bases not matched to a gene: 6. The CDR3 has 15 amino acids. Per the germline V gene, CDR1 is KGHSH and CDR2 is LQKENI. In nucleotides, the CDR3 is TGTGCCAGCTCCCGTGAGACAGGGGGGAACACTGAAGCTTTCTTT. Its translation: CASSRETGGNTEAFF.

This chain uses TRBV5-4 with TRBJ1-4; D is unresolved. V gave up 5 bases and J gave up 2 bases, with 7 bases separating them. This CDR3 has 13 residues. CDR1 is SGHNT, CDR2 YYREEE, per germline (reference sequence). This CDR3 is CASRKETNEKLFF. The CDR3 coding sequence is TGTGCCAGCAGAAAGGAGACTAATGAAAAACTGTTTTTT.

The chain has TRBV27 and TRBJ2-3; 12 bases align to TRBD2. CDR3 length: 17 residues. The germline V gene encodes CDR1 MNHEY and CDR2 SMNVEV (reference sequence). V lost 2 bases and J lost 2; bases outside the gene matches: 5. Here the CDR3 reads CASSLGGLAGNTDTQYF. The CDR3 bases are TGTGCCAGCAGTTTAGGGGGACTAGCGGGCAACACAGATACGCAGTATTTT.

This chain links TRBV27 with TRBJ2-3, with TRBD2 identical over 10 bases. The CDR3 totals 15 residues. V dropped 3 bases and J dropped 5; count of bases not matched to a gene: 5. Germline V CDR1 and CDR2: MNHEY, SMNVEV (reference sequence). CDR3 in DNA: TGTGCCAGCAGTTTGATACTAGCGGGGCGAGATACGCAGTATTTT. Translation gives CASSLILAGRDTQYF.

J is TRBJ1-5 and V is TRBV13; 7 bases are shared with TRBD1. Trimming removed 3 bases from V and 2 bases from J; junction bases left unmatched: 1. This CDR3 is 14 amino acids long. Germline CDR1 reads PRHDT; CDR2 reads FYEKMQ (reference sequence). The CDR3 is CASSLGTGNQPQHF. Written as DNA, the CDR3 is TGTGCCAGCAGCTTGGGGACAGGCAATCAGCCCCAGCATTTT.

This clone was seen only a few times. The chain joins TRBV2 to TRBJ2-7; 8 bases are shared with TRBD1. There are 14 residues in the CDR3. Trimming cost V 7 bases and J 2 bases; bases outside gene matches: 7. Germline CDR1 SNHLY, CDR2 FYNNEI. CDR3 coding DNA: TGTGCCAGCACGAGGGACAGGCTAGCCTACGAGCAGTACTTC. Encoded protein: CASTRDRLAYEQYF.

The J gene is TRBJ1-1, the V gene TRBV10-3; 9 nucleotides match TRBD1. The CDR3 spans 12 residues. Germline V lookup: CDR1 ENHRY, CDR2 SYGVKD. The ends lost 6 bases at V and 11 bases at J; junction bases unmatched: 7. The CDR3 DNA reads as TGTGCCATCAGACCGGGACAGGGTCAGGCTTTCTTT. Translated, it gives CAIRPGQGQAFF.